This entry features one T cell receptor (beta chain) sequence. What it recognizes is unknown. CDR3 size: 14 residues. V was pared by 5 bases and J by 4 bases, with 15 bases between. Germline CDR1 and CDR2: SEHNR and FQNEAQ (reference sequence). The data were obtained in a study of T cells in localized non-small cell lung cancer. Study-wide results and limits: Only one tumor region went through sequencing, so heterogeneity may still be there. A median of about 54 of the top 100 tumor clones appeared in adjacent lung, which was paired and uninvolved. Tumor showed lower T cell clonality than uninvolved adjacent lung, where it was highest.

TCRdb keeps only in-frame clones here, not all; method: immunoSEQ multiplex PCR. The sample has 15,000 or so clones, 75% to 90% seen once. The sample in question was peripheral blood, obtained before any cancer treatment. This receptor was taken from a female donor over 55 with stage III squamous cell lung carcinoma. The chain is built from TRBV7-9 and TRBJ2-7; D possibly matches TRBD1 or TRBD2 (6 bases each). The CDR3 is CASSQAGEEYEQYF. The CDR3 DNA is TGTGCCAGCAGCCAAGCAGGGGAGGAGTACGAGCAGTACTTC.